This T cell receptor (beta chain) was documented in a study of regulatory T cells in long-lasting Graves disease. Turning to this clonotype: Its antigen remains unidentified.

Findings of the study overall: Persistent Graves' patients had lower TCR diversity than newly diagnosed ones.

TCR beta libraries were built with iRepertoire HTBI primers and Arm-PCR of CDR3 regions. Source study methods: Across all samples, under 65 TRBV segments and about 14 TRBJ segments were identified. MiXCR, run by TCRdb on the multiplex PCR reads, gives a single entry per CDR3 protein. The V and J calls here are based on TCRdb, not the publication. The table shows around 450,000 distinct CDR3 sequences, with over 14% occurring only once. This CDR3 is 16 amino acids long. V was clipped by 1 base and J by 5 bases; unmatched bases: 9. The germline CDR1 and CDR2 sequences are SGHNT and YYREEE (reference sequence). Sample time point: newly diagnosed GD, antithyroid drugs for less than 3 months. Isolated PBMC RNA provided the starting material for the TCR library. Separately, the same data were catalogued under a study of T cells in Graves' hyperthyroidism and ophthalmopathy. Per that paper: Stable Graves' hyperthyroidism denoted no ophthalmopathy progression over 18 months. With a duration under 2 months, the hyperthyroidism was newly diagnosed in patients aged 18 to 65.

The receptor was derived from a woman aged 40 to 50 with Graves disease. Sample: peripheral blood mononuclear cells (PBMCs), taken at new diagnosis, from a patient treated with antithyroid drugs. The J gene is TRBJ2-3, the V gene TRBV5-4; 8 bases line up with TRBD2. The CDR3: CASSLWSGSGGDTQYF. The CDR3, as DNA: TGTGCCAGCAGCTTGTGGAGCGGGAGCGGGGGAGATACGCAGTATTTT.